The sequence of this T cell receptor (beta chain) was determined in a study of blood T cell repertoires in COVID-19. Study in general: The study drew acute and convalescent COVID-19 samples from the United States, Italy and Spain. The cDNA or gDNA used as material had been derived from T cells, B-cell-depleted T cells, or PBMCs.

CDR1 SGHRS and CDR2 YFSETQ come from the germline V gene. The CDR3 has 15 amino acids. V was pared by 4 bases and J by 5 bases, with 12 bases of the junction left unmatched. This clone was observed a few times. Per the study methods: Quantification of nucleated cells was approximated via reference gene primer amplification. Profiled with immunoSEQ multiplex PCR; TCRdb holds only in-frame clones, not every one. The V and J calls and clone size come from that table; D and trimming were worked out from the DNA. This table holds around 230,000 clones, over 70% found once. The chain combines TRBV5-1 with TRBJ2-7; 7 nucleotides line up with TRBD1. This clonotype was sampled from a man aged 40-50 years with acute or convalescent COVID-19. Input material: peripheral blood. The DNA for the CDR3 is TGCGCCAGCAGCAGCCGGGACAGCGTAAGGGACGAGCAGTACTTC. Its translation: CASSSRDSVRDEQYF.